Below, 29 T cell receptor beta chains from the same sample are listed, as sequenced in a study of CD8+ T cells in alopecia areata. RNA was isolated and reverse transcribed to cDNA, the sequencing template. Method: immunoSEQ multiplex PCR; TCRdb's copy keeps in-frame clones and lacks some. Here the sample spans 200,000 to 250,000 clones, less than 75% being singletons. As for treatment: oral pan-JAK inhibitor, 5-10 mg twice daily. The sequencing here drew on CD4+ T cells sorted from blood, taken at week 4, from a patient treated with tofacitinib. These receptors were obtained from a human donor with alopecia areata.

This clone was detected many times. This chain joins TRBV7-2 and TRBJ1-2, with D unresolved. Trimming cost V 2 bases and J 1 base, with 5 bases left between them. The CDR3 totals 13 residues. CDR1 is SGHTA, CDR2 FQGNSA, per germline. The CDR3 DNA reads as TGTGCCAGCAGCTTAACGAATAACTATGGCTACACCTTC. This gives the protein CASSLTNNYGYTF.

This clone appeared a single time. The chain has TRBV30 and TRBJ2-3; D is possibly TRBD1 (6 bases). The germline V gene encodes CDR1 GTSNPN and CDR2 SVGIG (reference sequence). V lost 4 bases and J 2 bases, leaving 13 bases between the germline ends. This CDR3 spans 14 amino acids. The CDR3 DNA follows: TGTGCCTGGAACGCGGACAGAGACACAGATACGCAGTATTTT. As protein: CAWNADRDTDTQYF.

CDR3 region: CATSRSQETQYF. The DNA for the CDR3 is TGTGCCACCAGCAGATCCCAAGAGACCCAGTACTTC. The chain uses TRBV15 and TRBJ2-5, with D unresolved. The V end lost 2 bases, the J end lost 1 base, and 2 bases lay between the germline ends. Germline loops: CDR1 LNHNV, CDR2 YYDKDF (reference sequence). CDR3 length equals 12 residues.

The chain links TRBV30 to TRBJ2-7, with D possibly being TRBD1 (6 bases). Germline-derived CDR1 and CDR2 are GTSNPN and SVGIG (reference sequence). The CDR3 length is 12 residues. The germline V and J ends were trimmed by 4 bases and 4 bases, with 11 bases remaining between them. CDR3 DNA sequence: TGTGCCTGGACCCCACAGGGATACGAGCAGTACTTC. Translating gives CAWTPQGYEQYF.

The V and J genes are TRBV19 and TRBJ2-7; TRBD2 agrees at 8 bases. The V gene's germline CDR1 is LNHDA and CDR2 SQIVND (reference sequence). There are 14 residues in the CDR3. V lost 1 base, J lost 5 bases, and 4 bases stayed unmatched. The CDR3 DNA is TGTGCCAGTAGTATAGTGGGACTAGGCGACGAGCAGTACTTC. Translated, it gives CASSIVGLGDEQYF.

The chain couples TRBV5-4 to TRBJ1-1; D uncertain. The CDR3 extends over 12 amino acids. Germline V gives CDR1 SGHNT, CDR2 YYREEE (reference sequence). Trimming shortened V by 3 bases and J by 6 bases, and 9 bases separated the two germline ends. The CDR3 bases are TGTGCCAGCAGCTCTCCCTACTCTGAAGCTTTCTTT. Residues: CASSSPYSEAFF. The complete variable domain, with remaining parts taken from reference TRBV5-4 and TRBJ1-1, reads ETGVTQSPTHLIKTRGQQVTLRCSSQSGHNTVSWYQQALGQGPQFIFQYYREEENGRGNFPPRFSGLQFPNYSSELNVNALELDDSALYLCASSSPYSEAFFGQGTRLTVV.

The rearrangement uses TRBV29-1 and TRBJ2-1, with 7 bases matching TRBD1. The V and J ends lost 5 bases and 5 bases, in that order; junction bases with no gene match: 3. Looked up from germline, CDR1 is SQVTM and CDR2 is ANQGSEA. The CDR3 is made up of 12 amino acids. The CDR3 DNA reads as TGCAGCGTTTACAGGGGAGACAATGAGCAGTTCTTC. This codes for CSVYRGDNEQFF.

This clone has just a few counts. Other DNA sequences of this sample code for an identical CDR3. J is TRBJ2-3 and V is TRBV7-2, with 9 nucleotides matching TRBD2. There are 15 residues in the CDR3. The V gene end was trimmed by 5 bases and the J gene end by 3 bases; junction bases not matched to a gene: 6. Per the germline V gene, CDR1 is SGHTA and CDR2 is FQGNSA. CDR3 sequence reads: CASSPGLAFTDTQYF. As DNA, the CDR3 is TGTGCCAGCAGCCCGGGACTAGCATTTACAGATACGCAGTATTTT. The entire variable domain, with the rest obtained from reference TRBV7-2 and TRBJ2-3, is as follows: GAGVSQSPSNKVTEKGKDVELRCDPISGHTALYWYRQSLGQGLEFLIYFQGNSAPDKSGLPSDRFSAERTGGSVSTLTIQRTQQEDSAVYLCASSPGLAFTDTQYFGPGTRLTVL.

Here the CDR3 reads CAWSVERYEQYF. The CDR3, as DNA: TGTGCCTGGAGTGTTGAGAGATACGAGCAGTACTTC. The rearrangement uses TRBV30 and TRBJ2-7, with D hard to call. There are 12 residues in the CDR3. The V gene lost 0 bases and the J gene lost 4 bases, with 7 bases spanning the gap. Germline V gene lookup returns CDR1 GTSNPN and CDR2 SVGIG (reference sequence).

The chain links TRBV2 to TRBJ2-7; unclear D gene. The CDR3 has 12 amino acids. Trimming shortened V by 7 bases and J by 2 bases, and 9 bases separated the two germline ends. Germline assignment: CDR1 SNHLY and CDR2 FYNNEI. The CDR3 coding sequence is TGTGCCAGCACTGTAGGCCCCTACGAGCAGTACTTC. Its translation is CASTVGPYEQYF.

The rearrangement uses TRBV5-1 and TRBJ2-5; D might be TRBD1 (5 bases). Germline V gene data show CDR1 as SGHRS and CDR2 as YFSETQ. The CDR3 totals 14 residues. V shed 3 bases and J shed 3 bases, with 12 bases lying between them. The CDR3 nucleotides read TGCGCCAGCAGCTCGGCCGAAGGGGAAGAGACCCAGTACTTC. Its translation is CASSSAEGEETQYF. The full variable domain, completed using reference TRBV5-1 and TRBJ2-5, is KAGVTQTPRYLIKTRGQQVTLSCSPISGHRSVSWYQQTPGQGLQFLFEYFSETQRNKGNFPGRFSGRQFSNSRSEMNVSTLELGDSALYLCASSSAEGEETQYFGPGTRLLVL.

This chain joins TRBV29-1 and TRBJ2-5; a weak D match, TRBD2 (5 bases). Trimming removed 0 bases from V and 5 bases from J, with 7 bases in between. Germline V gene data show CDR1 as SQVTM and CDR2 as ANQGSEA. CDR3 length: 12 amino acids. The CDR3 nucleotides read TGCAGCGTTGAAGACAGAGGGGAGACCCAGTACTTC. Translation: CSVEDRGETQYF.

This clone has only one observation. The CDR3 loop reads CAWSVGGYSNQPQHF. CDR3 DNA: TGTGCCTGGAGTGTAGGCGGCTATAGCAATCAGCCCCAGCATTTT. The J gene is TRBJ1-5, the V gene TRBV30; D remains ambiguous. Germline CDR1 reads GTSNPN; CDR2 reads SVGIG (reference sequence). The CDR3 runs to 15 residues. The V end lost 0 bases, the J end lost 0 bases, and 9 bases lay between the germline ends.

With regard to this clone: This same CDR3 is encoded by further DNA sequences in the sample. The chain uses TRBV14 and TRBJ2-7, with TRBD2 matching over 8 bases. The CDR3 spans 15 residues. In germline, CDR1 is SGHDN, CDR2 FVKESK. Trimming removed 4 bases from V and 2 bases from J; junction bases left unmatched: 7. CDR3: CASSPPPGGPYEQYF. The DNA of the CDR3 is TGTGCCAGCAGCCCTCCCCCGGGGGGGCCCTACGAGCAGTACTTC. Variable domain in full (rest from reference TRBV14 and TRBJ2-7): EAGVTQFPSHSVIEKGQTVTLRCDPISGHDNLYWYRRVMGKEIKFLLHFVKESKQDESGMPNNRFLAERTGGTYSTLKVQPAELEDSGVYFCASSPPPGGPYEQYFGPGTRLTVT.

The rearrangement links TRBV30 to TRBJ1-1, with D hard to call. Germline assignment: CDR1 GTSNPN and CDR2 SVGIG (reference sequence). This CDR3 is built from 11 residues. The V gene lost 1 base and the J gene lost 8 bases, with 8 bases spanning the gap. The CDR3 here is CAWSGSQEAFF. The CDR3 DNA follows: TGTGCCTGGAGTGGCTCGCAGGAAGCTTTCTTT.

The table lists this clone with a count of one. V gene TRBV27 combines with J gene TRBJ2-3; the D is unclear. Trimming cost V 2 bases and J 2 bases, with 11 bases left between them. CDR3 length: 15 amino acids. Per germline, CDR1 MNHEY and CDR2 SMNVEV (reference sequence). Written as DNA, the CDR3 is TGTGCCAGCAGTTTAGGTGGGATCTTCACAGATACGCAGTATTTT. It specifies CASSLGGIFTDTQYF.

The chain recombines TRBV6-1 with TRBJ1-5; weak D call: TRBD1 (6 bases). Germline loops: CDR1 MNHNS, CDR2 SASEGT. The CDR3 sequence is 13 residues long. Trimming shortened V by 6 bases and J by 4 bases, and 10 bases separated the two germline ends. CDR3 residues: CASSRDRNQPQHF. CDR3 nucleotides: TGTGCCAGCAGCCGCGACAGGAATCAGCCCCAGCATTTT.

V is TRBV19 and J is TRBJ1-4; 8 bases agree with TRBD1. This CDR3 is built from 14 residues. Germline CDR1 is LNHDA and CDR2 is SQIVND (reference sequence). The ends lost 6 bases at V and 6 bases at J; junction bases unmatched: 6. The CDR3 bases are TGTGCCAGTAGGAGGACAGGGCCCTATGAAAAACTGTTTTTT. Its protein product is CASRRTGPYEKLFF.

The rearrangement links TRBV9 to TRBJ2-7; no reliable D call. Looked up from germline, CDR1 is SGDLS and CDR2 is YYNGEE. Trimming left V 9 bases short and J 2 bases short, with 15 bases between. The CDR3 has 13 residues. This CDR3 is CATNVRATYEQYF. As DNA, the CDR3 is TGTGCCACCAACGTTCGGGCGACCTACGAGCAGTACTTC.

This clone has only a few counts. CDR3 residues: CSVESIRGLAGGNEQFF. As DNA, the CDR3 is TGCAGCGTTGAATCGATAAGGGGCTTGGCAGGTGGCAATGAGCAGTTCTTC. This sequence joins TRBV29-1 and TRBJ2-1; D is perhaps TRBD1 (5 bases). CDR3 length: 17 residues. V shed 2 bases and J shed 6 bases, with 23 bases lying between them. The germline V gene has CDR1 SQVTM and CDR2 ANQGSEA.

In its sample, this clone was seen many times. The chain recombines TRBV28 with TRBJ2-5; D is perhaps TRBD1 or TRBD2 (5 bases each). The CDR3 length is 15 residues. Per germline, CDR1 MDHEN and CDR2 SYDVKM. Trimming took off 1 base at V and 2 bases at J, with 11 bases between the two ends. The CDR3 nucleotides read TGTGCCAGCAGTTTATCACGGGGCGTTCAAGAGACCCAGTACTTC. This encodes CASSLSRGVQETQYF.

The chain uses TRBV30 and TRBJ1-1, with D perhaps TRBD1 (6 bases). The CDR3 consists of 14 residues. The germline V gene has CDR1 GTSNPN and CDR2 SVGIG (reference sequence). V gave up 4 bases and J gave up 5 bases, with 17 bases separating them. CDR3 sequence: CAWNRQGSGTEAFF. The CDR3, as DNA: TGTGCCTGGAACCGGCAGGGGTCGGGGACTGAAGCTTTCTTT.

The V call is TRBV30, the J call TRBJ1-2; the D is unclear. The CDR3 runs to 15 residues. The germline V and J ends were trimmed by 4 bases and 2 bases, with 17 bases remaining between them. Germline lookup yields CDR1 GTSNPN and CDR2 SVGIG (reference sequence). In nucleotides, the CDR3 is TGTGCCTGGACCCTCGACGGCGGGCTGAACTATGGCTACACCTTC. It yields the protein CAWTLDGGLNYGYTF.

This clone was counted only a few times. The chain combines TRBV19 with TRBJ2-2; D gene unclear. The germline gives CDR1 LNHDA, CDR2 SQIVND (reference sequence). The CDR3 extends over 11 amino acids. Trimming removed 6 bases at V and 6 bases at J, with 5 bases between. In nucleotides, the CDR3 is TGTGCCAGTAGGTTGTCCGGGGAGCTGTTTTTT. Its protein is CASRLSGELFF. The complete variable domain, with remaining parts taken from reference TRBV19 and TRBJ2-2, reads DGGITQSPKYLFRKEGQNVTLSCEQNLNHDAMYWYRQDPGQGLRLIYYSQIVNDFQKGDIAEGYSVSREKKESFPLTVTSAQKNPTAFYLCASRLSGELFFGEGSRLTVL.

Regarding this clone: The sample holds other DNA sequences that translate to the same CDR3. The rearrangement uses TRBV6-1 and TRBJ2-7; 8 bases agree with TRBD1. CDR1 MNHNS and CDR2 SASEGT come from the germline V gene. The V segment lost 3 bases and the J segment 7 bases; nucleotides outside the gene matches: 8. This CDR3 spans 14 amino acids. The CDR3, as DNA: TGTGCCAGCAGTGAGTTGGACAGGGTCGGGGAGCAGTACTTC. Translated: CASSELDRVGEQYF.

The CDR3 is CARQKRSSYNEQFF. The CDR3 region has the DNA TGTGCCCGTCAGAAGAGAAGCTCCTACAATGAGCAGTTCTTC. This chain connects TRBV30 to TRBJ2-1; D unclear. V dropped 8 bases and J dropped 0 bases, with 14 bases sitting between them. The germline V gene has CDR1 GTSNPN and CDR2 SVGIG (reference sequence). The CDR3 sequence is 14 residues long.

The gene calls are TRBV27 and TRBJ2-7; 7 nucleotides align to TRBD2. This CDR3 is 14 amino acids long. Germline CDR1 MNHEY, CDR2 SMNVEV (reference sequence). The J segment lost 1 base and the V segment lost 6 bases, leaving 6 bases of the junction unmatched. As DNA, the CDR3 is TGTGCCAGCAGCAGGGCGGGGGTATCCTACGAGCAGTACTTC. It yields the protein CASSRAGVSYEQYF.

CDR3 in DNA: TGCAGCGTTGACGGGAGCACTGAAGCTTTCTTT. Protein: CSVDGSTEAFF. The rearrangement joins TRBV29-1 to TRBJ1-1; D is unresolved. Trimming took off 3 bases at V and 4 bases at J, with 6 bases between the two ends. CDR3 length: 11 amino acids. Per the germline V gene, CDR1 is SQVTM and CDR2 is ANQGSEA.

This chain links TRBV23-1 with TRBJ2-5, with 9 bases that match TRBD1. TRBV23-1 is an ORF, and what it does is uncertain. This CDR3 has 14 residues. J gave up 11 bases and V 1 base, and 8 bases lay outside the gene matches. CDR3 region: CASSQFLCGTGQYF. CDR3 coding DNA: TGCGCCAGCAGTCAATTTCTGTGCGGGACAGGGCAGTACTTC.